The 22 T cell receptor beta chains listed next were all sequenced from one sample in a study of blood T cell repertoires in COVID-19. Only in-frame clones appear in the TCRdb table, and some are missing; sequencing was by immunoSEQ multiplex PCR. Of over 55,000 clones in the sample, approximately 89% were seen once. The source material was peripheral blood. Receptors were obtained from a human donor in a cohort sampled during active COVID-19.

The gene calls are TRBV27 and TRBJ1-1, with 7 nucleotides matching TRBD1. This CDR3 is 16 amino acids long. J lost 0 bases, V lost 4 bases, and 8 bases had no gene match. Germline loops: CDR1 MNHEY, CDR2 SMNVEV (reference sequence). CDR3 protein: CASSSSTGIMNTEAFF. CDR3 nucleotide sequence: TGTGCCAGCAGTTCCTCGACAGGGATCATGAACACTGAAGCTTTCTTT.

The CDR3 DNA reads TGTGCCAGAAGCTTGCCGACAGACAGGGGGCTGGTCGAGGGGTCCTACGAGCAGTACTTC. It is translated as CARSLPTDRGLVEGSYEQYF. This chain connects TRBV5-3 to TRBJ2-7, with TRBD1 identical over 10 bases. TRBV5-3 is an ORF, with its function uncertain. The CDR3 is 20 residues long. V lost 1 base, J lost 1 base, and 17 bases stayed unmatched.

This sequence joins TRBV28 and TRBJ1-2; weak D call: TRBD1 (5 bases). Germline V gene data show CDR1 as MDHEN and CDR2 as SYDVKM. Trimming pared 5 bases from V and 0 bases from J, leaving 13 bases between. This CDR3 has 15 residues. In nucleotides, the CDR3 is TGTGCCAGCAGTCCCCCCGGGGGGGCTAACTATGGCTACACCTTC. Encoded protein: CASSPPGGANYGYTF.

In its sample, this clone was seen once. This chain links TRBV7-3 with TRBJ2-7; TRBD1 matches at 7 bases. V lost 0 bases, J lost 4 bases, and 6 bases stayed unmatched. Germline loops: CDR1 SGHTA, CDR2 FQGTGA. The CDR3 has 15 residues. The CDR3 nucleotides read TGTGCCAGCAGCTTAACCCAGGGGGTAGGATACGAGCAGTACTTC. This gives the protein CASSLTQGVGYEQYF.

This clone was recorded a few times. The rearrangement uses TRBV3-1 (or the pseudogene TRBV3-2) and TRBJ2-7; the D is unclear. V lost 2 bases and J 6 bases, leaving 23 bases between the germline ends. Per germline, CDR1 LGHDT and CDR2 YNNKEL (reference sequence). The CDR3 covers 17 residues. This CDR3 is CASSQLSWVAGPSEQYF. In nucleotides, the CDR3 is TGTGCCAGCAGCCAATTATCCTGGGTTGCAGGTCCGAGCGAGCAGTACTTC.

Sample share makes this clone medium-sized. This chain connects TRBV7-9 to TRBJ2-7, with TRBD2 as a possible D gene (6 bases). Germline V gives CDR1 SEHNR, CDR2 FQNEAQ (reference sequence). V lost 0 bases and J lost 3, with 12 bases in between. The CDR3 runs to 15 residues. For the CDR3, the DNA is TGTGCCAGCAGCTTAGCGGAGGGTCGCTTCTACGAGCAGTACTTC. Amino acids: CASSLAEGRFYEQYF.

The chain combines TRBV27 with TRBJ2-7; 9 positions match TRBD1. This CDR3 region has 14 residues. The trim removed 5 bases at V and 2 bases at J, leaving 4 bases unmatched. In germline, CDR1 is MNHEY, CDR2 SMNVEV (reference sequence). DNA of the CDR3: TGTGCCAGCAGTGGAGGGACAGGGACCTACGAGCAGTACTTC. Its protein product is CASSGGTGTYEQYF.

This chain uses TRBV4-1 with TRBJ2-7, with a possible D match to TRBD2 (7 bases). The CDR3 runs 15 residues. Trimming shortened V by 0 bases and J by 5 bases, and 14 bases separated the two germline ends. Germline CDR1 reads MGHRA; CDR2 reads YSYEKL. The CDR3 nucleotides are TGCGCCAGCAGCCAAGAGGACGGGGGGCCCGACGAGCAGTACTTC. Protein: CASSQEDGGPDEQYF.

The V gene is TRBV28, the J gene TRBJ2-7; D perhaps matches TRBD1 (5 bases). CDR1 is MDHEN and CDR2 is SYDVKM in the germline V gene. The V end lost 2 bases, the J end lost 0 bases, and 8 bases lay between the germline ends. CDR3 size: 14 residues. In DNA form, the CDR3 reads TGTGCCAGCAGTTTACAGGGCCTCTCCTACGAGCAGTACTTC. This sequence encodes CASSLQGLSYEQYF. Looking up the rest from reference TRBV28 and TRBJ2-7 gives the full variable domain: DVKVTQSSRYLVKRTGEKVFLECVQDMDHENMFWYRQDPGLGLRLIYFSYDVKMKEKGDIPEGYSVSREKKERFSLILESASTNQTSMYLCASSLQGLSYEQYFGPGTRLTVT.

This chain links TRBV28 with TRBJ1-1; 8 nucleotides align to TRBD1. V shed 2 bases, J shed 7 bases, and the junction held 12 bases outside the gene matches. The CDR3 contains 16 residues. Germline CDR1 MDHEN, CDR2 SYDVKM. The CDR3 loop reads CASSLPLQGAWVEAFF. The CDR3 bases are TGTGCCAGCAGTTTACCCCTTCAGGGGGCCTGGGTTGAAGCTTTCTTT. The full variable domain, rest sourced from reference TRBV28 and TRBJ1-1, is DVKVTQSSRYLVKRTGEKVFLECVQDMDHENMFWYRQDPGLGLRLIYFSYDVKMKEKGDIPEGYSVSREKKERFSLILESASTNQTSMYLCASSLPLQGAWVEAFFGQGTRLTVV.

This clone was detected only a few times. The V and J genes are TRBV10-2 and TRBJ2-7; 11 positions agree with TRBD2. This CDR3 is 14 amino acids long. Germline trimming cut 10 bases from V and 1 base from J; bases unmatched to any gene: 6. CDR1 and CDR2 (germline): WSHSY, SAAADI. CDR3 amino acids: CATASGGISYEQYF. The CDR3 region has the DNA TGCGCCACCGCTAGCGGGGGGATTTCCTACGAGCAGTACTTC.

This clone was counted a few times. The V and J genes are TRBV4-1 and TRBJ1-5; TRBD1 aligns across 9 bases. V was clipped by 4 bases and J by 2 bases; unmatched bases: 6. This CDR3 region has 16 residues. CDR1 is MGHRA, CDR2 YSYEKL, per germline. Here the CDR3 DNA reads TGCGCCAGCAGCCCGGAGGACAGGGGCGGCAATCAGCCCCAGCATTTT. This gives the protein CASSPEDRGGNQPQHF.

This clone came up once. V and J are TRBV10-3 and TRBJ1-1, with 12 bases identical to TRBD1. V trimming: 8 bases; J trimming: 1 base; junction bases outside the gene matches: 5. CDR1 and CDR2 from the germline V gene are ENHRY and SYGVKD. The CDR3 has 15 residues. Here the CDR3 reads CAIGDRGRGNTEAFF. CDR3 coding DNA: TGTGCCATCGGGGACAGGGGGCGAGGGAACACTGAAGCTTTCTTT.

This clone was detected a few times. V and J are TRBV2 and TRBJ1-3; possible D gene TRBD1, 5 bases. Germline values: CDR1 SNHLY, CDR2 FYNNEI. Trimming shortened V by 4 bases and J by 2 bases, and 9 bases separated the two germline ends. The CDR3 consists of 14 residues. The DNA of the CDR3 is TGTGCCAGCAGTGGTGGCAGGGCTGGAAACACCATATATTTT. As protein: CASSGGRAGNTIYF.

The V call is TRBV5-4, the J call TRBJ2-7, with a tentative D call TRBD2 (6 bases). The V end lost 5 bases, the J end lost 5 bases, and 20 bases lay between the germline ends. Germline CDR1 SGHNT, CDR2 YYREEE (reference sequence). This CDR3 has 15 residues. This CDR3 reads CASSFPGLPGDEQYF. CDR3 coding DNA: TGTGCCAGCAGTTTCCCGGGACTGCCCGGCGACGAGCAGTACTTC.

The J gene is TRBJ1-1, the V gene TRBV11-2, with D possibly TRBD1 on 5 matching bases. CDR3 size: 19 residues. The germline CDR1 and CDR2 sequences are SGHAT and FQNNGV. The germline V and J ends were trimmed by 0 bases and 3 bases, with 23 bases remaining between them. The chain's CDR3 is CASSLEAWGGNPRDTEAFF. Written as DNA, the CDR3 is TGTGCCAGCAGCTTAGAGGCCTGGGGCGGGAACCCCCGGGACACTGAAGCTTTCTTT.

The chain carries TRBV6-1 and TRBJ1-5, with D possibly TRBD1 on 6 matching bases. This CDR3 comprises 16 residues. V was cut by 6 bases and J by 0 bases, with 15 bases left in between. Looked up from germline, CDR1 is MNHNS and CDR2 is SASEGT. The CDR3 region is CASSERTANSNQPQHF. In DNA form, the CDR3 reads TGTGCCAGCAGCGAACGGACAGCCAATAGCAATCAGCCCCAGCATTTT.

The CDR3 DNA is TGTGCCAGCCCCCAGGGGGGCACTGAAGCTTTCTTT. Translating gives CASPQGGTEAFF. This chain uses TRBV2 with TRBJ1-1; 7 bases fit TRBD1. The CDR3 consists of 12 residues. V lost 8 bases and J lost 4; bases outside the gene matches: 4. CDR1 SNHLY and CDR2 FYNNEI come from the germline V gene.

The chain carries TRBV15 and TRBJ1-4; D unresolved. Germline V CDR1 and CDR2: LNHNV, YYDKDF (reference sequence). The CDR3 is made up of 16 amino acids. Trimming left V 0 bases short and J 7 bases short, with 15 bases between. The CDR3 region has the DNA TGTGCCACCAGCAGAGATCTCTCGGACTTGGGTGAAAAACTGTTTTTT. Translation: CATSRDLSDLGEKLFF.

This clone was detected only once. The chain combines TRBV9 with TRBJ1-3, with D perhaps matching TRBD1 (5 bases). Trimming took off 3 bases at V and 3 bases at J, with 16 bases between the two ends. CDR1 SGDLS and CDR2 YYNGEE come from the germline V gene. The CDR3 consists of 16 residues. CDR3 in DNA: TGTGCCAGCAGCGGAGGTCGGGGGGGTAGTGGAAACACCATATATTTT. As protein: CASSGGRGGSGNTIYF.

The chain has TRBV5-1 and TRBJ2-6; 8 bases align to TRBD1. Germline lookup yields CDR1 SGHRS and CDR2 YFSETQ. The CDR3 sequence is 19 residues long. V dropped 3 bases and J dropped 0; count of bases not matched to a gene: 11. The CDR3 spells CASSSPKDRVNSGANVLTF. The DNA for the CDR3 is TGCGCCAGCAGCTCACCAAAGGACAGGGTCAACTCTGGGGCCAACGTCCTGACTTTC.

In regard to this clone: Germline and junction disagree at one end, which may indicate a read error. The chain has TRBV2 and TRBJ1-2; 7 bases line up with TRBD1. The CDR3 sequence is 13 residues long. Germline loops: CDR1 SNHLY, CDR2 FYNNEI. CDR3 DNA sequence: TGTGCCAGCAGCGAAGACAGGGTCTATGGCTACACCTTC. Amino acids: CASSEDRVYGYTF.